Shown below are 11 T cell receptor beta chains from a single sample sequenced in a study of T cell responses to AZD1222 COVID-19 vaccine (dated by TCRdb to the early 2020s). Reading the label with the study, this specimen's time point is: baseline before first vaccination. Preparation of the library involved the immunoSEQ multiplex PCR assay. Held by TCRdb, this immuneACCESS table contains in-frame sequences only and omits some clones. Under half of the omission traces to an unresolved V gene where checked; the cause of the rest is unknown. Counted in this sample were 150,000 to 200,000 clones; 85% to 90% of them appeared once. 6.5% to 8.5% of the sample is in the top ten clones. The specimen comprised peripheral blood, sampled on day 0 of AZD1222 vaccination. These receptors were obtained from an adult in good health.

The chain carries TRBV5-1 and TRBJ2-3, with D unresolved. V shed 1 base and J shed 0 bases, with 6 bases lying between them. The germline CDR1 and CDR2 sequences are SGHRS and YFSETQ. The CDR3 has 14 residues. CDR3 coding DNA: TGCGCCAGCAGCTTGTCTACTAGCACAGATACGCAGTATTTT. It codes for CASSLSTSTDTQYF.

The CDR3 region is CASSLQGPYEQYF. CDR3 sequence (DNA): TGTGCCAGCAGTTTACAGGGACCCTACGAGCAGTACTTC. This chain links TRBV12-3 or TRBV12-4 with TRBJ2-7; D is perhaps TRBD1 or TRBD2 (5 bases each). The length of the CDR3 is 13 residues. V gave up 2 bases and J gave up 2 bases, with 7 bases separating them.

The rearrangement joins TRBV7-6 to TRBJ2-4; D is ambiguous. CDR3 length: 14 amino acids. From germline, CDR1 is SGHVS and CDR2 FNYEAQ. Trimming left V 5 bases short and J 2 bases short, with 10 bases between. CDR3 in DNA: TGTGCCAGCAGCCGCAGTGAACCCAAAAACATTCAGTACTTC. Amino acids: CASSRSEPKNIQYF.

The chain is built from TRBV20-1 and TRBJ2-1; D not resolved. This CDR3 is 10 amino acids long. CDR1 and CDR2 from the germline V gene are DFQATT and SNEGSKA (reference sequence). The CDR3 nucleotides are TGCAGACCGTCCCACAATGAGCAGTTCTTC. It is translated as CRPSHNEQFF.

This clone was observed a few times. The rearrangement links TRBV19 to TRBJ1-5, with 7 positions matching TRBD1. Germline V gene sequence: CDR1 LNHDA, CDR2 SQIVND (reference sequence). Trimming at V came to 5 bases and at J to 9 bases, leaving 10 bases not matched to a gene. The CDR3 is 14 residues long. CDR3 coding DNA: TGTGCCAGTAGTGCGGGACAGCGAGAGTGGCCCCAGCATTTT. Protein product: CASSAGQREWPQHF.

This chain uses TRBV11-1 with TRBJ1-2; possibly TRBD1 for D (5 bases). The CDR3 has 14 amino acids. In germline, CDR1 is SGHAT, CDR2 FQDESV (reference sequence). With 3 bases removed from V and 4 bases from J, the gap between germline ends came to 12 bases. The DNA for the CDR3 is TGTGCCAGCAGCTTCGGGGGACCTGGCTATGGCTACACCTTC. Translated: CASSFGGPGYGYTF.

The genes are TRBV13 and TRBJ2-7; 8 bases map to TRBD1. The junction had 7 bases not matched to a gene; V was cut back by 5 bases and J by 1 base. Germline values: CDR1 PRHDT, CDR2 FYEKMQ (reference sequence). The CDR3 sequence is 15 residues long. CDR3 bases: TGTGCCAGCAGCACAAGACAGGGGAATTCCTACGAGCAGTACTTC. Translated, it gives CASSTRQGNSYEQYF.

The chain employs TRBV4-1 and TRBJ1-1, with D hard to call. CDR3 size: 13 residues. Deletions cut 3 bases from V and 0 bases from J, with 5 bases between. CDR1 and CDR2 from the germline V gene are MGHRA and YSYEKL. The DNA for the CDR3 is TGCGCCAGCAGCCATCCCCTGAACACTGAAGCTTTCTTT. Its translation is CASSHPLNTEAFF.

The chain employs TRBV4-3 and TRBJ1-2, with D unresolved. V shed 1 base and J shed 6 bases, with 18 bases lying between them. Germline-derived CDR1 and CDR2 are LGHNA and YSLEER. This CDR3 is 16 amino acids long. This chain's CDR3 is CASSQVGSTPSHGYTF. Here the CDR3 DNA reads TGCGCCAGCAGCCAAGTAGGATCGACACCAAGCCATGGCTACACCTTC.

This clone was seen a single time. The J gene is TRBJ1-5, the V gene TRBV30; 11 bases fit TRBD1. The CDR3 sequence is 20 residues long. V trimming: 1 base; J trimming: 1 base; junction bases outside the gene matches: 15. Germline values: CDR1 GTSNPN, CDR2 SVGIG (reference sequence). The CDR3 DNA reads TGTGCCTGGAGTGGGCGGACAGGGGGCATTGATTTCGGGAGCAATCAGCCCCAGCATTTT. Encoded protein: CAWSGRTGGIDFGSNQPQHF.

The rearrangement joins TRBV7-9 to TRBJ1-6; 8 nucleotides match TRBD1. The CDR3 contains 19 residues. Germline loops: CDR1 SEHNR, CDR2 FQNEAQ (reference sequence). The V segment lost 1 base and the J segment 6 bases; nucleotides outside the gene matches: 14. This CDR3 is CASSLDSASGGWSNSPLHF. CDR3 nucleotides: TGTGCCAGCAGCTTAGATTCGGCGTCAGGGGGCTGGAGTAATTCACCCCTCCACTTT.